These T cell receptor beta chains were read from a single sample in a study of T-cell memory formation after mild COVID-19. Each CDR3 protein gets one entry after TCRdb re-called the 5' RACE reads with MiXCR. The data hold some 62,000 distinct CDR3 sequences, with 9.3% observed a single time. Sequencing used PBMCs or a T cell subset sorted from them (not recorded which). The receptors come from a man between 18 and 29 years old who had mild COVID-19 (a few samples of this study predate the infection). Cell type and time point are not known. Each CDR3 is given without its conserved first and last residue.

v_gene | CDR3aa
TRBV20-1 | SARDQGQGEGYT
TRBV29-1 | SVVLGYEQY
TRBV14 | ASSRFRDTQY
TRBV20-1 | SARDVRLSVSNEQF
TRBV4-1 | ASGMEGGAAATEAF
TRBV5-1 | ASSYQGDEKLF
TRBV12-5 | ASGLVLRETQY
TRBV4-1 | ASSPGQGSGNQPQH
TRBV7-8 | ASSLAQSAVYGYT
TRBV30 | AWSVQVTSEQF
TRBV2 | ASNIGQLNTEAF
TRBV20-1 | SARDAAGAYNEQF
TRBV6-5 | ASSGPIYNEQF
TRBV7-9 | ASGETQY
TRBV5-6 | ASSGTGGDEQF
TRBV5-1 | ASSPTSGGDATQY
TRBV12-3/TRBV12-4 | ASSLAEPNQPQH